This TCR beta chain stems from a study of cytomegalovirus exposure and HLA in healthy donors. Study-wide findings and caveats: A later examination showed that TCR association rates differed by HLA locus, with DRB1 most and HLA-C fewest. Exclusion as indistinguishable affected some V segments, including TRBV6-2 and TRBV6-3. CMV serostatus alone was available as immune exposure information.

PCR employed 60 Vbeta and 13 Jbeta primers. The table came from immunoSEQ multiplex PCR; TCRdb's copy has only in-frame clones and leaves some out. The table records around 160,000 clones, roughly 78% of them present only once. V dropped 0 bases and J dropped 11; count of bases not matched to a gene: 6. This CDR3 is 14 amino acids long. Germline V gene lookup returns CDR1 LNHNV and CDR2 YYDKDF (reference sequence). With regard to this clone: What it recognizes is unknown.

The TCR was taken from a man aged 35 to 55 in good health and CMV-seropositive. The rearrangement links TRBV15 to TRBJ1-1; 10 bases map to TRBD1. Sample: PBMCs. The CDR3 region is CATSRDRGTGAAFF. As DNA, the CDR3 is TGTGCCACCAGCAGAGATCGGGGGACAGGGGCGGCTTTCTTT.